These 13 T cell receptor beta chains share one sample of origin, sequenced in a study of cytomegalovirus exposure and HLA in healthy donors. 13 Jbeta primers and 60 Vbeta primers were used for the PCR. TCRdb keeps only in-frame clones here, not all; method: immunoSEQ multiplex PCR. The data hold 200,000 to 250,000 clones, with about 80% observed a single time. Input material: PBMCs. These receptors were collected from a woman in her twenties or thirties in good health and CMV-seronegative.

This clone was seen once. The gene calls are TRBV5-4 and TRBJ2-7, with a tentative D call TRBD2 (6 bases). Germline-derived CDR1 and CDR2 are SGHNT and YYREEE (reference sequence). Trimming took off 7 bases at V and 1 base at J, with 18 bases between the two ends. This CDR3 is built from 15 residues. Here the CDR3 reads CASSTRDFLSYEQYF. The CDR3 nucleotides read TGTGCCAGCTCTACCCGGGACTTCCTTTCCTACGAGCAGTACTTC. The full variable domain, completed using reference TRBV5-4 and TRBJ2-7, is ETGVTQSPTHLIKTRGQQVTLRCSSQSGHNTVSWYQQALGQGPQFIFQYYREEENGRGNFPPRFSGLQFPNYSSELNVNALELDDSALYLCASSTRDFLSYEQYFGPGTRLTVT.

This clone was recorded once. The chain joins TRBV5-6 to TRBJ1-5; 7 bases are shared with TRBD1. J gave up 4 bases and V 1 base, and 11 bases lay outside the gene matches. The CDR3 length is 17 residues. Germline V gives CDR1 SGHDT, CDR2 YYEEEE. The CDR3: CASSLSFGTVKNQPQHF. CDR3 nucleotide sequence: TGTGCCAGCAGCTTGTCGTTCGGGACAGTGAAAAATCAGCCCCAGCATTTT.

The chain employs TRBV9 and TRBJ2-1, with D unclear. The CDR3 is made up of 14 amino acids. V lost 0 bases and J lost 10, with 14 bases in between. Germline values: CDR1 SGDLS, CDR2 YYNGEE. CDR3 in DNA: TGTGCCAGCAGCGTAGAGTTCCGTACTCCAGAGCAGTTCTTC. It translates to CASSVEFRTPEQFF.

This clone was seen a handful of times. The chain couples TRBV6-1 to TRBJ2-1; D possibly corresponds to TRBD1 (6 bases). V dropped 4 bases and J dropped 12 bases, with 16 bases sitting between them. This CDR3 is built from 13 residues. Germline CDR1 is MNHNS and CDR2 is SASEGT. The CDR3 loop is CASSGGPPRPQFF. CDR3 bases: TGTGCCAGCAGTGGGGGGCCTCCCCGCCCGCAGTTCTTC.

This clone was seen more than once but under ten times. CDR3 region: CASQGREAFF. The CDR3 DNA reads TGTGCCAGTCAGGGTCGTGAAGCTTTCTTT. J is TRBJ1-1 and V is TRBV6-6, with a weak D call TRBD1 (5 bases). This CDR3 spans 10 amino acids. V was trimmed by 9 bases and J by 7 bases, leaving 9 bases between them. CDR1 is MNHNY and CDR2 is SVGAGI in the germline V gene (reference sequence).

The V call is TRBV11-3, the J call TRBJ2-1, with D uncertain. There are 14 residues in the CDR3. Per the germline V gene, CDR1 is SGHNT and CDR2 is YENEEA. Trimming stripped 4 bases from V and 3 bases from J, with 10 bases between. The CDR3 DNA sequence: TGTGCCAGCAGCTCCGCGAACAGCTACAATGAGCAGTTCTTC. Protein product: CASSSANSYNEQFF.

V is TRBV5-1 and J is TRBJ2-1, with 11 positions matching TRBD1. This CDR3 has 15 amino acids. The V gene end was trimmed by 2 bases and the J gene end by 7 bases; junction bases not matched to a gene: 5. Looked up from germline, CDR1 is SGHRS and CDR2 is YFSETQ. CDR3 protein: CASSFGQGAVNEQFF. The CDR3 nucleotides read TGCGCCAGCAGCTTCGGACAGGGGGCGGTTAATGAGCAGTTCTTC.

The V and J genes are TRBV18 and TRBJ2-7; a possible D gene is TRBD2 (5 bases). CDR1 and CDR2 (germline): KGHSH, LQKENI. The CDR3 spans 13 residues. V was trimmed by 4 bases and J by 2 bases, leaving 9 bases between them. This chain's CDR3 is CASSLTEAYEQYF. The DNA of the CDR3 is TGTGCCAGCTCACTTACGGAGGCCTACGAGCAGTACTTC. Using reference TRBV18 and TRBJ2-7 for the parts outside the CDR3, the full variable domain is NAGVMQNPRHLVRRRGQEARLRCSPMKGHSHVYWYRQLPEEGLKFMVYLQKENIIDESGMPKERFSAEFPKEGPSILRIQQVVRGDSAAYFCASSLTEAYEQYFGPGTRLTVT.

This chain connects TRBV27 to TRBJ2-2; D uncertain. Per the germline V gene, CDR1 is MNHEY and CDR2 is SMNVEV (reference sequence). Trimming shortened V by 2 bases and J by 5 bases, and 12 bases separated the two germline ends. The CDR3 has 15 residues. CDR3: CASSLDAGWTGELFF. The CDR3 DNA follows: TGTGCCAGCAGTTTAGATGCCGGTTGGACCGGGGAGCTGTTTTTT.

The chain employs TRBV5-6 and TRBJ2-2; TRBD2 matches at 9 bases. The CDR3 contains 16 residues. Per germline, CDR1 SGHDT and CDR2 YYEEEE. The V gene end was trimmed by 1 base and the J gene end by 4 bases; junction bases not matched to a gene: 5. This CDR3 reads CASSLSLAGTTGELFF. CDR3 nucleotide sequence: TGTGCCAGCAGCTTGTCCCTAGCGGGGACCACCGGGGAGCTGTTTTTT.

This chain joins TRBV2 and TRBJ2-5; unclear D gene. The germline V and J ends were trimmed by 3 bases and 2 bases, with 7 bases remaining between them. Germline-derived CDR1 and CDR2 are SNHLY and FYNNEI. This CDR3 has 13 residues. In nucleotides, the CDR3 is TGTGCCAGCAGTGACGTACTACAAGAGACCCAGTACTTC. Residues: CASSDVLQETQYF.

In this sample, this clone turned up a few times. The rearrangement links TRBV5-1 to TRBJ1-1, with D perhaps TRBD1 (5 bases). The germline V gene encodes CDR1 SGHRS and CDR2 YFSETQ. This CDR3 is built from 16 residues. V shed 1 base and J shed 1 base, with 14 bases lying between them. In DNA form, the CDR3 reads TGCGCCAGCAGCTTGTGGGGCGACCAGACGAACACTGAAGCTTTCTTT. It yields the protein CASSLWGDQTNTEAFF.

The chain is built from TRBV21-1 and TRBJ1-6; TRBD1, the D gene given by the table, was not confirmed from the DNA. TRBV21-1 is a pseudogene locus. The CDR3 sequence is 14 residues long. The DNA of the CDR3 is TGTGCCACCCGACAGCCTGAATCTAATTCACCCCTCCACTTT. Its protein product is CATRQPESNSPLHF.